These 7 T cell receptor beta chains were sequenced from one sample in a study of cytomegalovirus exposure and HLA in healthy donors. Produced via immunoSEQ multiplex PCR; TCRdb's table is partial and in-frame only. The sample carries some 250,000 clones, nearly 90% recorded once. The sequencing sample was made of PBMCs. These receptors were obtained from a young woman in good health and CMV-seronegative.

The chain joins TRBV29-1 to TRBJ1-1, with TRBD1 matching 7 bases. The CDR3 spans 15 residues. Unmatched junction bases numbered 10, after V lost 4 bases and J lost 2 bases. The V gene's germline CDR1 is SQVTM and CDR2 ANQGSEA. This chain's CDR3 is CSVVHSRGFNTEAFF. CDR3 DNA: TGCAGCGTTGTTCATTCCAGGGGGTTCAACACTGAAGCTTTCTTT.

J is TRBJ2-3 and V is TRBV11-3; D possibly corresponds to TRBD1 (6 bases). Germline CDR1 and CDR2: SGHNT and YENEEA. Deletions cut 1 base from V and 3 bases from J, with 8 bases between. CDR3 length: 14 amino acids. CDR3 region: CASSLAGVTDTQYF. In DNA form, the CDR3 reads TGTGCCAGCAGCTTAGCAGGGGTGACAGATACGCAGTATTTT.

J is TRBJ1-5 and V is TRBV6-5; 8 bases match TRBD1. This CDR3 is 14 amino acids long. CDR1 is MNHEY, CDR2 SVGAGI, per germline. V shed 5 bases and J 6 bases; nucleotides not matched to a gene: 6. The CDR3 coding sequence is TGTGCCAGCAGTGTAGGACAGGGCTTTCAGCCCCAGCATTTT. This sequence encodes CASSVGQGFQPQHF.

This rearrangement joins TRBV28 to TRBJ2-3; tentative D call: TRBD1 (7 bases). This CDR3 has 14 residues. V was trimmed by 2 bases and J by 5 bases, leaving 11 bases between them. The germline CDR1 and CDR2 sequences are MDHEN and SYDVKM. The CDR3: CASSLAQGGDTQYF. CDR3 coding DNA: TGTGCCAGCAGTTTAGCTCAGGGGGGAGATACGCAGTATTTT.

V gene TRBV11-2 combines with J gene TRBJ2-3; 14 bases agree with TRBD2. The CDR3 spans 19 residues. Germline CDR1 and CDR2: SGHAT and FQNNGV. Losses at the gene ends were 5 bases for V and 4 bases for J; bases not matched to a gene: 14. CDR3 sequence reads: CASSPRTSGGPEGADTQYF. For the CDR3, the DNA is TGTGCCAGCAGCCCAAGGACTAGCGGGGGGCCGGAAGGGGCAGATACGCAGTATTTT.

The chain uses TRBV27 and TRBJ2-7, with TRBD1 matching over 7 bases. Germline lookup yields CDR1 MNHEY and CDR2 SMNVEV (reference sequence). The CDR3 sequence is 15 residues long. V lost 4 bases and J lost 6; bases outside the gene matches: 12. The chain's CDR3 is CASSSTGQVVFEQYF. The CDR3 region has the DNA TGTGCCAGCAGTTCCACCGGACAGGTAGTTTTCGAGCAGTACTTC.

J is TRBJ1-5 and V is TRBV19; D unresolved. The germline V gene has CDR1 LNHDA and CDR2 SQIVND (reference sequence). V was clipped by 7 bases and J by 6 bases, with 13 bases between them. The length of the CDR3 is 13 residues. In DNA, the CDR3 is TGTGCCAGTATTGGCGGCTGGCTTCAGCCCCAGCATTTT. Its translation: CASIGGWLQPQHF.